This TCR beta chain comes out of a study of shared clonotypes between healthy human individuals. The CDR3 has 15 amino acids. The germline V gene has CDR1 MGHRA and CDR2 YSYEKL. Trimming cost V 4 bases and J 7 bases; bases outside gene matches: 4. Comment on this clone: This likely reflects a read error, since a far larger clone is one base away. This specimen includes other DNA sequences encoding the same CDR3.

Produced via immunoSEQ multiplex PCR; TCRdb's table is partial and in-frame only. The sample shows some 490,000 clones, more than 65% of them seen only once. V and J are TRBV4-1 and TRBJ2-7; 16 positions match TRBD2. This clonotype was sampled from a woman aged 40 to 49 in good health. Some clones in this sample may be carry-over from other donors' samples. The sequencing sample was made of PBMCs. This chain's CDR3 is CASSLGLAGGYEQYF. CDR3 in DNA: TGCGCCAGCAGCCTGGGACTAGCGGGAGGGTATGAGCAGTACTTC.